A single sample is the source of the 15 T cell receptor beta chains below, sequenced in a study of CD8 T cells in ankylosing spondylitis. Each CDR3 protein is one row after TCRdb ran MiXCR on the 5' RACE reads. This sample has about 160,000 distinct CDR3 sequences, with 9.8% found just once. The source material was blood, either unsorted or a sorted T cell fraction (not recorded which). Receptors were obtained from a female donor with ankylosing spondylitis or in good health (not recorded which).

This clonotype was seen at least ten times. The V call is TRBV12-3 or TRBV12-4, the J call TRBJ2-1; TRBD2 might be the D (6 bases). V was pared by 7 bases and J by 4 bases, with 20 bases between. There are 16 residues in the CDR3. The CDR3 DNA reads TGTGCCAGCATTGTCGTGCGGGACTGGGGATACAATGAGCAGTTCTTC. Its translation: CASIVVRDWGYNEQFF.

This clonotype appeared a few times. The J gene is TRBJ2-1, the V gene TRBV4-2; D is ambiguous. In germline, CDR1 is LGHNA, CDR2 YNFKEQ. CDR3 size: 16 residues. Trimming took 0 bases from V and 1 from J, leaving 10 bases between them. The CDR3 sequence: CASSQEAYSSYNEQFF. DNA of the CDR3: TGTGCCAGCAGCCAAGAAGCCTATTCTTCCTACAATGAGCAGTTCTTC.

This clonotype was seen only a few times. V and J are TRBV12-3 or TRBV12-4 and TRBJ1-1; TRBD1 aligns across 7 bases. J gave up 1 base and V 6 bases, and 5 bases lay outside the gene matches. This CDR3 has 14 amino acids. The CDR3 protein is CASSPTGSNTEAFF. CDR3 nucleotides: TGTGCCAGCAGCCCGACAGGGTCGAACACTGAAGCTTTCTTT.

This chain connects TRBV7-9 to TRBJ1-1; D unresolved. Looked up from germline, CDR1 is SEHNR and CDR2 is FQNEAQ (reference sequence). The ends were cut back, 5 bases at V and 11 bases at J, with 12 bases in the middle. The CDR3 totals 11 residues. The CDR3 spells CASSPGLGAFF. The CDR3 DNA is TGTGCCAGCAGCCCGGGGTTAGGGGCTTTCTTT.

In its sample, this clonotype was seen a few times. The V and J genes are TRBV15 and TRBJ2-2; D remains ambiguous. The V gene lost 4 bases and the J gene lost 3 bases, with 9 bases spanning the gap. The germline CDR1 and CDR2 sequences are LNHNV and YYDKDF (reference sequence). This CDR3 spans 14 amino acids. CDR3 sequence (DNA): TGTGCCACCAGCAACGGAAAATACACCGGGGAGCTGTTTTTT. Its protein product is CATSNGKYTGELFF.

This clonotype was seen a handful of times. The J gene is TRBJ1-1, the V gene TRBV27; D gene uncertain. Per the germline V gene, CDR1 is MNHEY and CDR2 is SMNVEV (reference sequence). This CDR3 has 13 amino acids. Deletions cut 5 bases from V and 1 base from J, with 8 bases between. CDR3 bases: TGTGCCAGCAGTCAGAAACAGAACACTGAAGCTTTCTTT. Protein sequence: CASSQKQNTEAFF.

This chain joins TRBV7-9 and TRBJ2-1; TRBD1 might be the D (5 bases). This CDR3 comprises 15 residues. In germline, CDR1 is SEHNR, CDR2 FQNEAQ (reference sequence). Trimming removed 4 bases at V and 6 bases at J, with 16 bases between. CDR3 DNA sequence: TGTGCCAGCAGCTCATCCGGAGACAGTTCCAATGAGCAGTTCTTC. Encoded protein: CASSSSGDSSNEQFF.

J is TRBJ1-1 and V is TRBV12-5; tentatively, D is TRBD1 (6 bases). CDR1 is LGHNT, CDR2 FRNRAP, per germline. V gave up 8 bases and J gave up 6 bases, with 19 bases separating them. The CDR3 consists of 14 residues. In nucleotides, the CDR3 is TGTGCTAGTTCAAGCCTAACAGGGAGATCTGAAGCTTTCTTT. This sequence encodes CASSSLTGRSEAFF.

As for this clonotype: One end of the junction fails to match germline, which may point to a read error. V gene TRBV7-9 combines with J gene TRBJ2-7; either TRBD1 or TRBD2 may supply D (5 bases each). Germline V lookup: CDR1 SEHNR, CDR2 FQNEAQ (reference sequence). The CDR3 covers 13 residues. CDR3 region: CASSLAGWGEQYF. CDR3 DNA sequence: TGTGCCAGCAGCCTAGCAGGGTGGGGCGAGCAGTACTTC.

At least ten counts were recorded for this clonotype. The chain links TRBV2 to TRBJ1-5, with TRBD1 as a possible D gene (6 bases). Trimming stripped 3 bases from V and 5 bases from J, with 8 bases between. This CDR3 is 13 amino acids long. Germline CDR1 and CDR2: SNHLY and FYNNEI. The CDR3 is CASSDGGDQPQHF. The CDR3 bases are TGTGCCAGCAGTGACGGGGGCGATCAGCCCCAGCATTTT.

This sequence joins TRBV7-8 and TRBJ2-2; no reliable D call. Germline V gives CDR1 SGHVS, CDR2 FQNEAQ. Trimming pared 2 bases from V and 0 bases from J, leaving 10 bases between. The CDR3 totals 16 residues. CDR3 residues: CASSLLGFANTGELFF. CDR3 in DNA: TGTGCCAGCAGCTTACTAGGGTTTGCGAACACCGGGGAGCTGTTTTTT.

This clonotype was counted ten times or more. V usage is TRBV10-3 and J usage is TRBJ2-1; 8 bases match TRBD1. J lost 5 bases, V lost 3 bases, and 6 bases had no gene match. The CDR3 has 15 amino acids. CDR1 is ENHRY and CDR2 is SYGVKD in the germline V gene. In nucleotides, the CDR3 is TGTGCCATCAGTGAAGGACAGGGCCTCAACAATGAGCAGTTCTTC. It is translated as CAISEGQGLNNEQFF.

The table lists this clonotype with many counts. This sequence joins TRBV4-3 and TRBJ2-5; 7 bases fit TRBD2. Germline trimming cut 1 base from V and 0 bases from J; bases unmatched to any gene: 2. This CDR3 spans 15 amino acids. CDR1 and CDR2 from the germline V gene are LGHNA and YSLEER. This CDR3 is CASSQGREDQETQYF. CDR3 in DNA: TGCGCCAGCAGCCAAGGACGGGAGGACCAAGAGACCCAGTACTTC.

A remark on this clonotype: A read error may produce the germline difference seen at one junction end. V usage is TRBV7-7 and J usage is TRBJ2-1; D might be TRBD2 (7 bases). The CDR3 totals 15 residues. From germline, CDR1 is SSHAT and CDR2 FNYEAQ (reference sequence). Here the CDR3 DNA reads TGTGCTAGCAGCTTAGGGGGAGGGCCTGGGAATGAGCAGTTCTTC. It yields the protein CASSLGGGPGNEQFF.

This clonotype was recorded a few times. The rearrangement uses TRBV7-9 and TRBJ2-1; a weak D match, TRBD2 (7 bases). CDR1 is SEHNR and CDR2 is FQNEAQ in the germline V gene (reference sequence). The CDR3 length is 16 residues. V was trimmed by 4 bases and J by 7 bases, leaving 20 bases between them. CDR3 loop: CASSSIGGGPRNEQFF. The DNA of the CDR3 is TGTGCCAGCAGCTCAATAGGGGGGGGTCCTCGAAATGAGCAGTTCTTC.